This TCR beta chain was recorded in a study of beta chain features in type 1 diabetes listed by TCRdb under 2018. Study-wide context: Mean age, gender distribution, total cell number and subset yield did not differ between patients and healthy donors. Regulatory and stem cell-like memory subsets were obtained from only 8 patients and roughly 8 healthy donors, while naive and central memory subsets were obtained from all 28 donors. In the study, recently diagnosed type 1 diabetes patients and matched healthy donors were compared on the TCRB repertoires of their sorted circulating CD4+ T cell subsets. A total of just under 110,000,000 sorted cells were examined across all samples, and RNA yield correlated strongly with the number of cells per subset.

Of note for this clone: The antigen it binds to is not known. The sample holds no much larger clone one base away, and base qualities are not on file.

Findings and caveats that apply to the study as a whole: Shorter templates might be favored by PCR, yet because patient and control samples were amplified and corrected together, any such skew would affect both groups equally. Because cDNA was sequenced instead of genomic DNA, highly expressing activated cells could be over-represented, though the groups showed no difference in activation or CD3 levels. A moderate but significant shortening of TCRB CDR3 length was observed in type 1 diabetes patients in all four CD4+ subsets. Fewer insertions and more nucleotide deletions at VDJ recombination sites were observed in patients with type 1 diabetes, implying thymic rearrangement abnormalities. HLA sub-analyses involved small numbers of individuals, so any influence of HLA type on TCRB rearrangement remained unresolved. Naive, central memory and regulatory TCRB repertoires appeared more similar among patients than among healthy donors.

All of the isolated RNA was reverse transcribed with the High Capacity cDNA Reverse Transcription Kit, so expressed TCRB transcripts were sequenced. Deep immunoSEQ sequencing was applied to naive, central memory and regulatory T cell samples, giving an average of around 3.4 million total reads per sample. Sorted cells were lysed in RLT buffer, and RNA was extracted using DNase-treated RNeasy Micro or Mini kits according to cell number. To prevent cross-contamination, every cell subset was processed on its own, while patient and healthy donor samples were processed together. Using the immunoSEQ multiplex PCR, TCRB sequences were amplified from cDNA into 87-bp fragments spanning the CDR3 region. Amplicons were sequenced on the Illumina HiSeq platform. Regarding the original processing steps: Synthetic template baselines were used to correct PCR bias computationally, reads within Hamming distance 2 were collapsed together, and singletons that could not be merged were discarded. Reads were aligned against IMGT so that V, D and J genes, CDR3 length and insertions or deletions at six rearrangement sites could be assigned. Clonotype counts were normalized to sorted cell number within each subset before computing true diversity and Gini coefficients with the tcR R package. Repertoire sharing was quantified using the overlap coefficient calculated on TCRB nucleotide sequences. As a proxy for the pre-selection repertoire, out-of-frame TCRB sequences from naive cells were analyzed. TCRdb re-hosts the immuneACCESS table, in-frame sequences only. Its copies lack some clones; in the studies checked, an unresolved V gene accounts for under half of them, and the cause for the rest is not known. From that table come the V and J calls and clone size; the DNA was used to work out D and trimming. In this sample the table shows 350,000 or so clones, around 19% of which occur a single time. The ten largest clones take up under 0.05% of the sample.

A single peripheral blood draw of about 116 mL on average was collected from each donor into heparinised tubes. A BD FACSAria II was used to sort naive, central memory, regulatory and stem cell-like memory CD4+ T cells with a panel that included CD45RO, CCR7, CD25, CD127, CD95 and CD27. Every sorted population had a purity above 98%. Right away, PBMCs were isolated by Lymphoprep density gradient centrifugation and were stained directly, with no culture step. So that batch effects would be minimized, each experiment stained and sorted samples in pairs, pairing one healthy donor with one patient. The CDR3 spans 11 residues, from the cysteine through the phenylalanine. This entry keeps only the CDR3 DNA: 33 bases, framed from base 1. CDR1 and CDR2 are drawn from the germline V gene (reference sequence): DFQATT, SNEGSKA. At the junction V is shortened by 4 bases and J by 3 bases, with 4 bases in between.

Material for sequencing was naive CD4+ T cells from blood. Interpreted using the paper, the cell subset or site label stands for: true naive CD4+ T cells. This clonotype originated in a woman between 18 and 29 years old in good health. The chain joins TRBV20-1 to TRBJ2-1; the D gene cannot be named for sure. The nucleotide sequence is TGCAGTGCTACAGGCTACAATGAGCAGTTCTTC. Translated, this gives CSATGYNEQFF.